These 4 T cell receptor beta chains came from one sample sequenced in a study of T cell responses to AZD1222 COVID-19 vaccine. Here immunoSEQ multiplex PCR was the method, and the copy in TCRdb shows in-frame clones only, minus some. Of 90,000 to 150,000 clones in the sample, around 88% are singletons; the top ten hold approximately 5.4%. The material was peripheral blood, obtained on day 0 of AZD1222 vaccination. The source is an adult in good health.

The chain joins TRBV4-1 to TRBJ1-4; the D is unclear. This CDR3 has 15 residues. The germline CDR1 and CDR2 sequences are MGHRA and YSYEKL. V was clipped by 8 bases and J by 6 bases, with 19 bases between them. The CDR3 region has the DNA TGCGCCAGCTCCCCACTTGGAGAGGGAGATGAAAAACTGTTTTTT. Translation gives CASSPLGEGDEKLFF.

The genes are TRBV15 and TRBJ1-2; D is unclear. Trimming pared 5 bases from V and 0 bases from J, leaving 13 bases between. This CDR3 region has 15 residues. Germline CDR1 is LNHNV and CDR2 is YYDKDF (reference sequence). This CDR3 reads CATSEGLTANYGYTF. For the CDR3, the DNA is TGTGCCACCAGCGAAGGTCTCACAGCTAACTATGGCTACACCTTC.

The V and J genes are TRBV4-1 and TRBJ2-5; D gene uncertain. Trimming took 5 bases from V and 2 from J, leaving 9 bases between them. The CDR3 contains 13 residues. CDR1 is MGHRA and CDR2 is YSYEKL in the germline V gene. CDR3 amino acids: CASSGLSQETQYF. The CDR3 bases are TGCGCCAGCAGCGGTCTATCACAAGAGACCCAGTACTTC.

The chain links TRBV5-1 to TRBJ2-5; D perhaps matches TRBD1 (6 bases). This CDR3 is built from 14 residues. Trimming shortened V by 0 bases and J by 4 bases, and 10 bases separated the two germline ends. Germline loops: CDR1 SGHRS, CDR2 YFSETQ. As DNA, the CDR3 is TGCGCCAGCAGCTTGGGGCAGGGGTTAGAGACCCAGTACTTC. Protein product: CASSLGQGLETQYF.